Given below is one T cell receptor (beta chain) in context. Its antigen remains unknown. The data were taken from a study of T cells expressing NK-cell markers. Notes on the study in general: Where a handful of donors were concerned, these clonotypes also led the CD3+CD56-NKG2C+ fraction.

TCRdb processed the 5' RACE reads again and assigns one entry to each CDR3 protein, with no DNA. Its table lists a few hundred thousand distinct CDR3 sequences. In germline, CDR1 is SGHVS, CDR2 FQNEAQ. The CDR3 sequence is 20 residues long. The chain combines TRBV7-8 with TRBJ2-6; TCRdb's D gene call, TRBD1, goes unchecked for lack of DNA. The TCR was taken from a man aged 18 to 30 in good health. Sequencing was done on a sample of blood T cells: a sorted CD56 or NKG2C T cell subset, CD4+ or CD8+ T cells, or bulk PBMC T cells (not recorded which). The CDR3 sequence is CASSARSGNLLEAGANVLTF.